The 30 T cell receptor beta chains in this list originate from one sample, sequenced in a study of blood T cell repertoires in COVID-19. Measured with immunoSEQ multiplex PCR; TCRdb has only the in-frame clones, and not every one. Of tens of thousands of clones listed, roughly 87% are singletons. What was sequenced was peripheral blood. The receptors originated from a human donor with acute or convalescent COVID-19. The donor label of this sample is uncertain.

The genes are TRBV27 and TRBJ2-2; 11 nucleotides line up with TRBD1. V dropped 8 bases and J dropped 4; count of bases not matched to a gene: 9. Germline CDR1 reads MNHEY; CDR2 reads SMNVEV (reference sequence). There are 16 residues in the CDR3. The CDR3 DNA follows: TGTGCCAGCCTCCGGGACAGGGGGACGGGCACCGGGGAGCTGTTTTTT. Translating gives CASLRDRGTGTGELFF.

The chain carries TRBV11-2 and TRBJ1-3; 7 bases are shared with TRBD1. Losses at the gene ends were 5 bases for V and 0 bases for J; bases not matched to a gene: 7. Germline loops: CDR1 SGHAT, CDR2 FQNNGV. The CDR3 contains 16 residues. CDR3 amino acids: CASSLTGVGSGNTIYF. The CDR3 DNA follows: TGTGCCAGCAGCCTTACAGGGGTAGGCTCTGGAAACACCATATATTTT.

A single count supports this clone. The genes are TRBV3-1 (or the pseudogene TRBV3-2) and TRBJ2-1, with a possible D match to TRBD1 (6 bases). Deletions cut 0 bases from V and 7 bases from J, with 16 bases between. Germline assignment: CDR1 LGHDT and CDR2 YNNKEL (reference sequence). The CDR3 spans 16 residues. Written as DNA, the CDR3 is TGTGCCAGCAGCCAAGACATGACAGGTATCGGGAATGAGCAGTTCTTC. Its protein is CASSQDMTGIGNEQFF.

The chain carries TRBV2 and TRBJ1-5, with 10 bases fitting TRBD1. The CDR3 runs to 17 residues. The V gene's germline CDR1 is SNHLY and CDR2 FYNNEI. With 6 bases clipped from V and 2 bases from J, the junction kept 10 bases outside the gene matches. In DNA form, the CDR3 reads TGTGCCAGCAGCGCTTTGGGGACAGGGGAGGGCAATCAGCCCCAGCATTTT. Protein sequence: CASSALGTGEGNQPQHF.

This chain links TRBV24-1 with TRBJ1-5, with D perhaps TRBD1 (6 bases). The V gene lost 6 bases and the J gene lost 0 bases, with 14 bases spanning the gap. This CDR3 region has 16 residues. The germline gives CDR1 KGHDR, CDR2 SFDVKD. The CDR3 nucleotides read TGTGCCACCAGTTCAGCCGGGACAAGTAGCAATCAGCCCCAGCATTTT. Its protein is CATSSAGTSSNQPQHF.

In nucleotides, the CDR3 is TGCGCCAGCAGCTTGGACGGTGGGGTCGGGGCCTACGAGCAGTACTTC. It specifies CASSLDGGVGAYEQYF. The chain links TRBV5-1 to TRBJ2-7, with a weak D call TRBD2 (5 bases). V was shortened by 0 bases and J by 2 bases, with 15 bases between the two germline ends. In germline, CDR1 is SGHRS, CDR2 YFSETQ. The CDR3 sequence is 16 residues long.

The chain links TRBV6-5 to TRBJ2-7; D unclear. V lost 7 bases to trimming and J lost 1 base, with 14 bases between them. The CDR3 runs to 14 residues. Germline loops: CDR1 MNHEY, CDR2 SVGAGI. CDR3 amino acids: CASMGNSHSYEQYV. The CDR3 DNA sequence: TGTGCCAGCATGGGCAACTCCCATTCCTACGAGCAGTACGTC.

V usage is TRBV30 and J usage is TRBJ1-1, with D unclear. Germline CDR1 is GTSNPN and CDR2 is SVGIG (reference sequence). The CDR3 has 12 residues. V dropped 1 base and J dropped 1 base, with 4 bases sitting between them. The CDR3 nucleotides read TGTGCCTGGAGTGGGCAGAACACTGAAGCTTTCTTT. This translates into CAWSGQNTEAFF.

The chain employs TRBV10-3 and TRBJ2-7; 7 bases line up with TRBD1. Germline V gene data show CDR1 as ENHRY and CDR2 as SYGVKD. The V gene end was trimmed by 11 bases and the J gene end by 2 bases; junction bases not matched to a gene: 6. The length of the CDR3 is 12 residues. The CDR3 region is CAPRTGAYEQYF. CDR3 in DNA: TGTGCCCCCCGGACAGGAGCCTACGAGCAGTACTTC.

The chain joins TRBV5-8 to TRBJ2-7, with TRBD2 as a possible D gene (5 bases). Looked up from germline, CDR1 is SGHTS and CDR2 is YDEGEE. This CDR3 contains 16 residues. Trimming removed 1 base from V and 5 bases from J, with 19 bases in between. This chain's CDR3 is CASSLSDSPQEDEQYF. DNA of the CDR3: TGTGCCAGCAGCTTGTCGGACTCCCCCCAGGAAGACGAGCAGTACTTC.

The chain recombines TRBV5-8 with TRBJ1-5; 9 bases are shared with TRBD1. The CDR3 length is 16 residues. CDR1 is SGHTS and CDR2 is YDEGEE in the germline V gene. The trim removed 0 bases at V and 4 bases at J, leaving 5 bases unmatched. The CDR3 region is CASSLEGQGRNQPQHF. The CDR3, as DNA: TGTGCCAGCAGCTTGGAGGGACAGGGCAGGAATCAGCCCCAGCATTTT.

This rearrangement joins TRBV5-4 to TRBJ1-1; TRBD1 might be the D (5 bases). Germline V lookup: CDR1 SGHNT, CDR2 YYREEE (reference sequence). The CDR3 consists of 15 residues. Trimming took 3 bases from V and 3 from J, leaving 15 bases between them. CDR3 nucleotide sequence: TGTGCCAGCAGCTCAGACAGTTCTGGGTACACTGAAGCTTTCTTT. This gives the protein CASSSDSSGYTEAFF.

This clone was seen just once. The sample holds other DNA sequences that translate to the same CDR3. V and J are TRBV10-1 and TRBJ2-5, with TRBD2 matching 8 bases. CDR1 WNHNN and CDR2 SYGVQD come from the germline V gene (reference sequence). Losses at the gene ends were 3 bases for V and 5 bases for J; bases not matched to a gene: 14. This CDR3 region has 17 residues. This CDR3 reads CASSERTTGGVRETQYF. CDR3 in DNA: TGCGCCAGCAGTGAAAGGACGACGGGAGGGGTCCGGGAGACCCAGTACTTC.

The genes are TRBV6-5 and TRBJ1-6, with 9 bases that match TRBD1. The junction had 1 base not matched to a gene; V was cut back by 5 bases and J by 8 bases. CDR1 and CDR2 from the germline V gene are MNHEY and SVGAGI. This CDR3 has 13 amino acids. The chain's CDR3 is CASSTGGDSPLHF. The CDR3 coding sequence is TGTGCCAGCAGTACAGGGGGCGATTCACCCCTCCACTTT.

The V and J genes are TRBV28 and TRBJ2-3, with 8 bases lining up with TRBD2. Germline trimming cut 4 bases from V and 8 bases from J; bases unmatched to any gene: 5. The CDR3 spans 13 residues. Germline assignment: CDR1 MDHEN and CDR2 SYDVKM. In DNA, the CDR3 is TGTGCCAGCAGTTGGACTAGCATTCTTACGCAGTATTTT. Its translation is CASSWTSILTQYF.

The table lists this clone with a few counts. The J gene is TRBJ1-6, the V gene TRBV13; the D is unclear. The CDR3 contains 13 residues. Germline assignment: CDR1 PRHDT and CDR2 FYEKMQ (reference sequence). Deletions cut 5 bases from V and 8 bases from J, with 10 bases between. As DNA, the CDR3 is TGTGCCAGCAGCATCCTAAACGATTCACCCCTCCACTTT. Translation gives CASSILNDSPLHF.

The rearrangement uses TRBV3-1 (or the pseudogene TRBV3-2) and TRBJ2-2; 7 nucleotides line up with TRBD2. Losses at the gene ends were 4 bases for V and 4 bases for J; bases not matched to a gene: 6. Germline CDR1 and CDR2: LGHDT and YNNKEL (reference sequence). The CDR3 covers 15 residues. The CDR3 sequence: CASSPAGTTTGELFF. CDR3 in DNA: TGTGCCAGCAGCCCAGCCGGGACTACCACCGGGGAGCTGTTTTTT.

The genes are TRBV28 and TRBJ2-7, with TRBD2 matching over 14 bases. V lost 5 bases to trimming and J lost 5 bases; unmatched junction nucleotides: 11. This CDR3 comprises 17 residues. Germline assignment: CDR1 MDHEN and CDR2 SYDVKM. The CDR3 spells CASSGARGLAGVDEQYF. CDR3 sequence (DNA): TGTGCCAGCAGTGGGGCCAGGGGACTAGCGGGAGTAGACGAGCAGTACTTC.

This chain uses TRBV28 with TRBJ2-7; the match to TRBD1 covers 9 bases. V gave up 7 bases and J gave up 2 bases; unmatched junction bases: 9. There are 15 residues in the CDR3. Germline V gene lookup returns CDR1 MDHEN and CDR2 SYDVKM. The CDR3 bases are TGTGCCAGCACCACCCGGGACAGGGACACCTACGAGCAGTACTTC. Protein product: CASTTRDRDTYEQYF.

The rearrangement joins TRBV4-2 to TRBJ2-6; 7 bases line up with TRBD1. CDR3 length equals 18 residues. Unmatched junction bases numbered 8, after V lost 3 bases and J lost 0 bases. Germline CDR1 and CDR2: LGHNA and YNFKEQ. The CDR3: CASSQYRGSRSGANVLTF. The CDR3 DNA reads TGTGCCAGCAGCCAGTACAGGGGTTCCCGCTCTGGGGCCAACGTCCTGACTTTC.

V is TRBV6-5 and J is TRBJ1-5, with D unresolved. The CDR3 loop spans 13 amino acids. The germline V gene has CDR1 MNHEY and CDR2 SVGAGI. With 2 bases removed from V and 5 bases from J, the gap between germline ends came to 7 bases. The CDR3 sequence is CASSYEFDQPQHF. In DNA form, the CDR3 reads TGTGCCAGCAGTTACGAGTTTGATCAGCCCCAGCATTTT.

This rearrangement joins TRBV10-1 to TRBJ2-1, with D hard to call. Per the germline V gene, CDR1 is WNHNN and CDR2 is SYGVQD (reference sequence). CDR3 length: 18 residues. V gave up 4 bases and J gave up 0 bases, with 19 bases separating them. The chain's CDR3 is CASSAARQKISSYNEQFF. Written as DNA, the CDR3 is TGCGCCAGCAGTGCGGCTAGGCAAAAAATTAGCTCCTACAATGAGCAGTTCTTC.

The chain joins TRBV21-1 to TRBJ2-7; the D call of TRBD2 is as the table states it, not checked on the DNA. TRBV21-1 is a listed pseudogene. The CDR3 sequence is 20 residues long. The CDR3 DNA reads TGTGCCAGCAGCTGGCGATCGACTAGCGGGAGGGCCGGGAAAAATTACGAGCAGTACTTC. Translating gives CASSWRSTSGRAGKNYEQYF.

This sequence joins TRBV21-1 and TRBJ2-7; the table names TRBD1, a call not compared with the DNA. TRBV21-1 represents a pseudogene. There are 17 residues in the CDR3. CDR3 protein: CASSKATMGQGPCKQYF. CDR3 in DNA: TGTGCCAGCAGCAAAGCTACTATGGGACAGGGGCCCTGCAAGCAGTACTTC.

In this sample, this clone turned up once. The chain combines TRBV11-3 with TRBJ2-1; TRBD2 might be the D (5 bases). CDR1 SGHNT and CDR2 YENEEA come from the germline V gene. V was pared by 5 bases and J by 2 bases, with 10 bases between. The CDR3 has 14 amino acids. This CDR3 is CASSRESPYNEQFF. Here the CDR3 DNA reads TGTGCCAGCAGCCGGGAAAGCCCCTACAATGAGCAGTTCTTC.

The chain's CDR3 is CASSLGSTGPGQPQHF. The CDR3 coding sequence is TGTGCCAGCAGCTTAGGGAGTACAGGGCCCGGGCAGCCCCAGCATTTT. The rearrangement joins TRBV7-2 to TRBJ1-5; D is perhaps TRBD1 (6 bases). The CDR3 loop spans 16 amino acids. The germline V gene encodes CDR1 SGHTA and CDR2 FQGNSA. The germline V and J ends were trimmed by 1 base and 7 bases, with 17 bases remaining between them.

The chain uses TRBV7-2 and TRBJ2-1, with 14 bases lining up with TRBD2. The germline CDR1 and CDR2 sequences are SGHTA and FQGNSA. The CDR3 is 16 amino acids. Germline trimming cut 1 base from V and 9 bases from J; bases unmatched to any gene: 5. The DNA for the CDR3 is TGTGCCAGCAGCTTAGAGGGACTAGCGGGGGCACTTGAGCAGTTCTTC. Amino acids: CASSLEGLAGALEQFF.

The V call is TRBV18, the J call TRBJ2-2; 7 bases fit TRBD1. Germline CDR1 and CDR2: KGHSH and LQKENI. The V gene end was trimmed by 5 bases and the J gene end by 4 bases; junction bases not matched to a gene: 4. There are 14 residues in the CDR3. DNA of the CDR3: TGTGCCAGCTCAGGGGACAGTCGCACCGGGGAGCTGTTTTTT. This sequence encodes CASSGDSRTGELFF.

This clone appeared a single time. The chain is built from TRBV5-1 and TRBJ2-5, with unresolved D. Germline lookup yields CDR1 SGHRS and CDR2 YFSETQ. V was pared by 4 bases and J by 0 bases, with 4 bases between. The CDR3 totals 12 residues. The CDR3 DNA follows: TGCGCCAGCAGCCAGAACCAAGAGACCCAGTACTTC. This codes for CASSQNQETQYF.

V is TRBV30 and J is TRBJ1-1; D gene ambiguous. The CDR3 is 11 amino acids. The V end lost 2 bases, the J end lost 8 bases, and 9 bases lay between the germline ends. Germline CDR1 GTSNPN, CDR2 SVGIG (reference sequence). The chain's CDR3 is CAWSSKEEAFF. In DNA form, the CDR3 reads TGTGCCTGGAGTTCGAAGGAGGAAGCTTTCTTT. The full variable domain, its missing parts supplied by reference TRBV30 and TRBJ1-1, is SQTIHQWPATLVQPVGSPLSLECTVEGTSNPNLYWYRQAAGRGLQLLFYSVGIGQISSEVPQNLSASRPQDRQFILSSKKLLLSDSGFYLCAWSSKEEAFFGQGTRLTVV.